The 12 T cell receptor beta chains below were found in one sample sequenced in a study of breast tumors, draining lymph nodes, adjacent tissues. TCRdb re-called the multiplex PCR reads through MiXCR, storing one row per CDR3 protein. In the table there are fewer than 300,000 distinct CDR3 sequences, about 34% of which are singletons. Samples came from axillary lymph nodes draining the breast cancer. Sequenced sample: axillary lymph node tissue. These receptors all stem from a female donor with breast cancer. Some clones in this sample may be carry-over from other donors' samples.

This clonotype occurred many times. V and J are TRBV3-1 and TRBJ2-7; D remains unclear. The CDR3 consists of 14 residues. Germline CDR1 LGHDT, CDR2 YNNKEL (reference sequence). V lost 1 base and J 2 bases, leaving 9 bases between the germline ends. The CDR3 coding sequence is TGTGCCAGCAGCCAAGCATGGGGTACCTACGAGCAGTACTTC. Translated, it gives CASSQAWGTYEQYF.

At least ten counts were recorded for this clonotype. The V call is TRBV19, the J call TRBJ2-2; the match to TRBD1 covers 9 bases. Germline CDR1 LNHDA, CDR2 SQIVND (reference sequence). The V gene end was trimmed by 8 bases and the J gene end by 0 bases; junction bases not matched to a gene: 7. CDR3 length: 16 residues. CDR3: CASVRTGGANTGELFF. Written as DNA, the CDR3 is TGTGCCAGTGTCCGTACAGGGGGCGCGAACACCGGGGAGCTGTTTTTT.

This clonotype was counted many times. The chain employs TRBV20-1 and TRBJ2-5, with D unresolved. The CDR3 sequence is 14 residues long. V was shortened by 3 bases and J by 1 base, with 12 bases between the two germline ends. Germline CDR1 reads DFQATT; CDR2 reads SNEGSKA (reference sequence). CDR3 loop: CSASPARLQETQYF. The CDR3 region has the DNA TGCAGTGCTAGCCCCGCGCGACTCCAAGAGACCCAGTACTTC.

V is TRBV7-6 and J is TRBJ2-4; 7 positions agree with TRBD2. The germline V gene has CDR1 SGHVS and CDR2 FNYEAQ. V shed 6 bases and J 8 bases; nucleotides not matched to a gene: 7. The CDR3 is 13 amino acids. The CDR3 here is CASSLSGRDIQYF. DNA of the CDR3: TGTGCCAGCAGTTTAAGTGGGAGGGACATTCAGTACTTC.

This clonotype appeared many times. This sequence joins TRBV11-2 and TRBJ2-2, with D perhaps TRBD2 (6 bases). CDR1 and CDR2 from the germline V gene are SGHAT and FQNNGV. This CDR3 is built from 17 residues. Deletions cut 2 bases from V and 7 bases from J, with 20 bases between. The CDR3 here is CASSLRLLGGKVGELFF. The DNA of the CDR3 is TGTGCCAGCAGCTTAAGGCTCCTGGGCGGGAAGGTCGGGGAGCTGTTTTTT. The full variable domain, with the rest looked up from reference TRBV11-2 and TRBJ2-2, is EAGVAQSPRYKIIEKRQSVAFWCNPISGHATLYWYQQILGQGPKLLIQFQNNGVVDDSQLPKDRFSAERLKGVDSTLKIQPAKLEDSAVYLCASSLRLLGGKVGELFFGEGSRLTVL.

As regards this clonotype: The final CDR3 position lacks the conserved phenylalanine or tryptophan, pointing to a likely read error. This chain joins TRBV19 and TRBJ1-2; 7 nucleotides agree with TRBD1. J was trimmed by 10 bases and V by 10 bases; bases with no gene match: 6. This CDR3 contains 10 residues. The germline gives CDR1 LNHDA, CDR2 SQIVND (reference sequence). The CDR3 loop is CATGGGTYTS. The CDR3, as DNA: TGTGCCACAGGGGGGGGGACCTACACCTCC.

This clonotype was detected many times. V is TRBV2 and J is TRBJ1-3; the match to TRBD1 covers 7 bases. V lost 10 bases and J lost 8; bases outside the gene matches: 17. The germline gives CDR1 SNHLY, CDR2 FYNNEI. The CDR3 extends over 15 amino acids. The CDR3 here is CATHTRRQGRDTIYF. CDR3 nucleotide sequence: TGTGCCACCCACACCCGTCGACAGGGTAGGGACACCATATATTTT.

In this sample, this clonotype turned up many times. This chain joins TRBV30 and TRBJ2-2; 10 bases align to TRBD2. Looked up from germline, CDR1 is GTSNPN and CDR2 is SVGIG (reference sequence). This CDR3 spans 16 amino acids. V shed 3 bases and J 5 bases; nucleotides not matched to a gene: 9. In DNA, the CDR3 is TGTGCCTGGAGAGCCCTAGCGGGAGAGTATACCGGGGAGCTGTTTTTT. It specifies CAWRALAGEYTGELFF.

This clonotype was seen many times. The chain combines TRBV3-1 with TRBJ2-3; D remains ambiguous. This CDR3 spans 15 amino acids. V lost 1 base and J lost 1, with 9 bases in between. Germline V gene lookup returns CDR1 LGHDT and CDR2 YNNKEL (reference sequence). Here the CDR3 DNA reads TGTGCCAGCAGCCAAGTTTTTGGCGGCACAGATACGCAGTATTTT. As protein: CASSQVFGGTDTQYF.

This clonotype showed up many times. The chain is built from TRBV5-1 and TRBJ2-7; 11 nucleotides line up with TRBD1. The trim removed 5 bases at V and 3 bases at J, leaving 4 bases unmatched. The CDR3 has 14 amino acids. Germline V gene data show CDR1 as SGHRS and CDR2 as YFSETQ. The CDR3 DNA reads TGCGCCAGCAGACCCGGGACAGGGGGCTACGAGCAGTACTTC. Its protein product is CASRPGTGGYEQYF.

The chain is built from TRBV5-5 and TRBJ2-7; 11 positions agree with TRBD1. The CDR3 is 14 amino acids. Germline V gene sequence: CDR1 SGHKS, CDR2 YYEKEE (reference sequence). The V segment lost 10 bases and the J segment 4 bases; nucleotides outside the gene matches: 10. CDR3 sequence reads: CAGGAGTGGYEQYF. The CDR3 coding sequence is TGTGCCGGCGGCGCTGGGACAGGGGGATACGAGCAGTACTTC.

This clonotype was observed many times. CDR3 in amino acids: CASRKTGNSYNEQFF. As DNA, the CDR3 is TGTGCCAGTAGGAAAACAGGGAACTCCTACAATGAGCAGTTCTTC. The V call is TRBV19, the J call TRBJ2-1; maybe TRBD1 (6 bases). The CDR3 contains 15 residues. CDR1 LNHDA and CDR2 SQIVND come from the germline V gene (reference sequence). With 6 bases removed from V and 0 bases from J, the gap between germline ends came to 12 bases.